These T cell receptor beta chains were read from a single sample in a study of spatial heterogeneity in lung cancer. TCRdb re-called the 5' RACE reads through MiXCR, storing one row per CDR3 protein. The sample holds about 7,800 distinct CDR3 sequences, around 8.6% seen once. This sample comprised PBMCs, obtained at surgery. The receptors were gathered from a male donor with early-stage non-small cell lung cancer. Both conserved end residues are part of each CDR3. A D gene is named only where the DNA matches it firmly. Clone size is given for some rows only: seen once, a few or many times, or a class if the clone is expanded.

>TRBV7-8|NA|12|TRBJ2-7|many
CASSLEAGEQYF
TGTGCCAGCAGCTTAGAAGCGGGCGAGCAGTACTTC
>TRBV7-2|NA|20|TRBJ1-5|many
CASSPGLETGFTVSNQPQHF
TGTGCCAGCAGCCCCGGATTAGAGACAGGTTTCACCGTCAGCAATCAGCCCCAGCATTTT
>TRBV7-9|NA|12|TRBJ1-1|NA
CASSFRNTEAFF
TGTGCCAGCAGCTTCAGAAACACTGAAGCTTTCTTT
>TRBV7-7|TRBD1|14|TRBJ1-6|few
CASSTGQGDSPLHF
TGTGCCAGCAGCACTGGACAGGGGGATTCACCCCTCCACTTT
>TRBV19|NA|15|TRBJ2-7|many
CASSLRDTNPYEQYF
TGTGCCAGTAGCTTACGGGACACAAATCCCTACGAGCAGTACTTC
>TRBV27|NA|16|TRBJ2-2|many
CASSLIEALNTGELFF
TGTGCCAGCAGTCTAATAGAGGCTCTAAACACCGGGGAGCTGTTTTTT
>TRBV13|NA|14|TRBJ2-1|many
CASSLGGRGGEQFF
TGTGCCAGCAGCTTAGGTGGTAGAGGTGGTGAGCAGTTCTTC
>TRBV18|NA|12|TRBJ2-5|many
CASSPDIKTQYF
TGTGCCAGCTCACCAGATATAAAGACCCAGTACTTC
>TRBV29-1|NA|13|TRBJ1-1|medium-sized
CSVSTLANTEAFF
TGCAGCGTGTCGACTTTAGCGAACACTGAAGCTTTCTTT
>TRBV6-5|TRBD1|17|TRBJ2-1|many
CASSYGPGQGAYNEQFF
TGTGCCAGCAGTTACGGGCCGGGACAGGGGGCCTACAATGAGCAGTTCTTC
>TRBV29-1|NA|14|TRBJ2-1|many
CSVGATGSYNEQFF
TGCAGCGTGGGAGCTACGGGTTCCTACAATGAGCAGTTCTTC
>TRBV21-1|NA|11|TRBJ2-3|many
CASSATDTQYF
TGTGCCAGCAGCGCCACAGATACGCAGTATTTT
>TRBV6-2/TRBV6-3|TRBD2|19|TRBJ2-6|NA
CASSSRTSGRASGANVLTF
TGTGCCAGCAGTTCCCGGACTAGCGGGAGGGCCTCTGGGGCCAACGTCCTGACTTTC
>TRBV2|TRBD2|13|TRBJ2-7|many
CASTAGGPYEQYF
TGTGCCAGCACAGCGGGAGGGCCGTACGAGCAGTACTTC
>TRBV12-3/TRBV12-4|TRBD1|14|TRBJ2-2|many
CASRQGARPGELFF
TGTGCCAGTAGACAGGGGGCGCGTCCCGGGGAGCTGTTTTTT
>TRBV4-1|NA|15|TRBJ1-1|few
CASSQGGRAGTEAFF
TGCGCCAGCAGCCAAGGAGGCAGGGCCGGCACTGAAGCTTTCTTT
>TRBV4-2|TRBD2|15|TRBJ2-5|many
CASSQDRTSGETQYF
TGTGCCAGCAGCCAAGATCGAACTAGCGGGGAGACCCAGTACTTC
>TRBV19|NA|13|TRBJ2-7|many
CASSIGFPYEQYF
TGTGCCAGTAGTATCGGGTTCCCCTACGAGCAGTACTTC
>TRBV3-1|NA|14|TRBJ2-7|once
CASSQEGGRYEQYF
TGTGCCAGCAGCCAAGAAGGGGGACGTTACGAGCAGTACTTC
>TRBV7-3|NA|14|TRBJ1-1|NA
CASSLNAGNTEAFF
TGTGCCAGCAGCTTAAACGCAGGGAACACTGAAGCTTTCTTT
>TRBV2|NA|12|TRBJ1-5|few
CASSVSNQPQHF
TGTGCCAGCAGTGTAAGCAATCAGCCCCAGCATTTT
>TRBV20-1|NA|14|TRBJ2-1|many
CSARGAFDYNEQFF
TGCAGTGCCCGGGGAGCATTTGATTACAATGAGCAGTTCTTC
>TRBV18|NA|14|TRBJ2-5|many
CASSPDSHQETQYF
TGTGCCAGCTCCCCGGACAGCCATCAAGAGACCCAGTACTTC
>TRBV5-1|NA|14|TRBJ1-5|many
CASSSLGGDQPQHF
TGCGCCAGCAGCTCTCTTGGGGGAGATCAGCCCCAGCATTTT
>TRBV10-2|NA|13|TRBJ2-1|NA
CASKTGAIDEQFF
TGCGCCAGCAAAACGGGAGCTATCGATGAGCAGTTCTTC
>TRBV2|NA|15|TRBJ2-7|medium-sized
CASIMGRASVYEQYF
TGTGCCAGCATAATGGGCAGGGCCTCCGTTTACGAGCAGTACTTC
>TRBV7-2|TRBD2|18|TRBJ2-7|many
CASSLGPPGLAAYYEQYF
TGTGCCAGCAGCTTAGGTCCTCCGGGACTAGCGGCATACTACGAGCAGTACTTC
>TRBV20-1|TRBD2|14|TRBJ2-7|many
CSARVAGPSYEQYF
TGCAGTGCTAGAGTAGCGGGACCATCCTACGAGCAGTACTTC
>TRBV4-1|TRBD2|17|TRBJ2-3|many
CASSQDGLAGWADTQYF
TGCGCCAGCAGCCAAGATGGGCTAGCGGGGTGGGCAGATACGCAGTATTTT
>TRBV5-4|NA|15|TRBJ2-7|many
CASSFGAGPLSEQYF
TGTGCCAGCAGCTTTGGGGCAGGCCCCCTCTCCGAGCAGTACTTC
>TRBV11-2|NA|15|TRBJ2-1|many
CASSLYEGSAIEQFF
TGTGCCAGCAGCTTATACGAGGGTAGCGCGATCGAGCAGTTCTTC
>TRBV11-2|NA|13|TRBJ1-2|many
CASSPSGPYGYTF
TGTGCCAGCAGCCCATCCGGGCCTTATGGCTACACCTTC